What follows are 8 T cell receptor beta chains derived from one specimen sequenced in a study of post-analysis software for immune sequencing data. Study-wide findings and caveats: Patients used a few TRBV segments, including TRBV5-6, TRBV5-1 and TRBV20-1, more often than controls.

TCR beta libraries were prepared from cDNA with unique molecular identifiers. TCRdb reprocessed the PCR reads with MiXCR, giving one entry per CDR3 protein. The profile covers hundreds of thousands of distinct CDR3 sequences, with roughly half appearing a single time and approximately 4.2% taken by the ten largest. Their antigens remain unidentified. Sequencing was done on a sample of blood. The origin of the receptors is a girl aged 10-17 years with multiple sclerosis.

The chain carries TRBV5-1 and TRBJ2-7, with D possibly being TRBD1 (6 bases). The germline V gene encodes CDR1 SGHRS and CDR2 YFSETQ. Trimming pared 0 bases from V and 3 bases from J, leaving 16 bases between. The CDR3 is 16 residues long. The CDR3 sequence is CASSLGAGTPYYEQYF. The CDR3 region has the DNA TGCGCCAGCAGCTTGGGGGCCGGGACACCCTACTACGAGCAGTACTTC.

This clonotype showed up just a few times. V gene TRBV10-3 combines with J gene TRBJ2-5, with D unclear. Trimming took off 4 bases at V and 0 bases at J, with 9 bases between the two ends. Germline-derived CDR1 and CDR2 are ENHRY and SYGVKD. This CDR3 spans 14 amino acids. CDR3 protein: CAISGVSYQETQYF. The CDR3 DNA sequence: TGTGCCATCAGTGGTGTCAGCTACCAAGAGACCCAGTACTTC.

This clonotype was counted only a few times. CDR3: CSALPLREGRETQYF. The CDR3 DNA is TGCAGTGCTCTCCCCCTTCGGGAGGGCCGGGAGACCCAGTACTTC. The V call is TRBV20-1, the J call TRBJ2-5; 8 bases are shared with TRBD2. Trimming at V came to 5 bases and at J to 5 bases, leaving 13 bases not matched to a gene. The CDR3 consists of 15 residues. Germline CDR1 and CDR2: DFQATT and SNEGSKA (reference sequence).

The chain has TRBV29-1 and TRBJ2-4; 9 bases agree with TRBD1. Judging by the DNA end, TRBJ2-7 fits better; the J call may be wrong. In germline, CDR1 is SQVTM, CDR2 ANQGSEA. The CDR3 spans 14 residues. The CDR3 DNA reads TGCAGCGTCAGCCCGGGACAGGGATATCACGAGCAGTACTTC. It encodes CSVSPGQGYHEQYF.

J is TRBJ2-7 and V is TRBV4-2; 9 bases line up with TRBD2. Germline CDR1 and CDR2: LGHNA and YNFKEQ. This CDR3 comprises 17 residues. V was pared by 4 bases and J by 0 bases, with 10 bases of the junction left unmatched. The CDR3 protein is CASSPAGGRSSSYEQYF. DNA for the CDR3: TGTGCCAGCAGCCCAGCGGGGGGCCGTTCAAGCTCCTACGAGCAGTACTTC.

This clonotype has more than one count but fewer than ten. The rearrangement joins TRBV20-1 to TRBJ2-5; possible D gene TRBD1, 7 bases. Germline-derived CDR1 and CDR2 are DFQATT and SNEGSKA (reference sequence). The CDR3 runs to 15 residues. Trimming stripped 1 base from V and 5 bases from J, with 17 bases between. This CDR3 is CSARGQGLGGETQYF. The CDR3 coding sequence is TGCAGTGCTAGAGGACAGGGCCTCGGAGGGGAGACCCAGTACTTC.

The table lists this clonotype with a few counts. CDR3 sequence (DNA): TGTGCCAGCAGCGTGTGGGTGCTTGAGGGGCACCCTAACTATGGCTACACCTTC. It specifies CASSVWVLEGHPNYGYTF. This chain uses TRBV9 with TRBJ1-2, with a weak D call TRBD1 (5 bases). Between the trimmed V and J ends, which lost 2 bases and 0 bases, there was a span of 20 bases. This CDR3 is 18 amino acids long. In germline, CDR1 is SGDLS, CDR2 YYNGEE.

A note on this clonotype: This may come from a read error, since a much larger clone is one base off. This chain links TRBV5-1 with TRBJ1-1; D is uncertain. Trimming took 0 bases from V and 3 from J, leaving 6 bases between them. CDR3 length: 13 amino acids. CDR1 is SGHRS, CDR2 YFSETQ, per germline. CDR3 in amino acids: CASSLEVDTEAFF. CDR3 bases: TGCGCCAGCAGCTTGGAGGTGGACACTGAAGCTTTCTTT.